This T cell receptor (beta chain) was recovered during a study of T-cell memory formation after mild COVID-19. This clonotype was detected a few times. The antigen is undetermined. TCRdb processed the 5' RACE reads anew with MiXCR; each CDR3 protein has one entry. The sample records hundreds of thousands of distinct CDR3 sequences, 17% being singletons. Findings and caveats of the study: Clonal second-wave expansions that peaked on day 37 had unconfirmed SARS-CoV-2 specificity.

Per the germline V gene, CDR1 is MNHEY and CDR2 is SMNVEV (reference sequence). The CDR3 runs to 14 residues. The germline V and J ends were trimmed by 6 bases and 3 bases, with 13 bases remaining between them. The sequencing input was PBMCs or a T cell subset sorted from them (not recorded which). The origin of this receptor is an adult woman who had mild COVID-19 (a few samples of this study predate the infection). Cell type and time point are not known. This sequence joins TRBV27 and TRBJ2-3, with D perhaps TRBD2 (5 bases). CDR3 bases: TGTGCCAGCAGCCTGGAGACGGGGACAGATACGCAGTATTTT. Amino acid sequence: CASSLETGTDTQYF.